This T cell receptor delta chain was retrieved from a study of DNA immune sequencing with unique molecular identifiers. In the study overall: Inputs: 100 ng DNA from enriched γδ cells, approximately 1 ug from non-enriched PBMCs.

The CDR3 loop spans 19 amino acids. In germline, CDR1 is TSWWSYY, CDR2 QGS. V shed 3 bases and J shed 2 bases, with 25 bases lying between them. All 8 TRDV and 4 TRDJ genes were targeted in 32-plex amplification of genomic DNA. A 12-nucleotide UMI was added during approximately 3 barcoding PCR cycles before adapter PCR. TCRdb re-analyzed the multiplex PCR reads via CATT. The repertoire holds some 2,500 delta-chain clones, with 8.4% as singletons. This chain connects TRDV1 to TRDJ1; tentative D call: TRDD3 (5 bases). TCRdb offers no J gene call, so here the DNA was matched to germline to obtain one. The sequenced sample was gamma-delta T cells enriched from blood buffy coat, or unenriched PBMCs (not recorded which). This sequence originates from a human donor in good health. This CDR3 is CALGEREQGGEWATDKLIF. DNA for the CDR3: TGTGCTCTTGGGGAGCGCGAACAAGGGGGCGAATGGGCGACCGATAAACTCATCTTT.